The rows below give T cell receptor beta chains drawn from one sample of a study of blood T cell repertoires in COVID-19. Using immunoSEQ multiplex PCR, the repertoire was profiled, and TCRdb retains in-frame clones only, with some absent. This table has 120,000 to 150,000 clones, roughly four fifths appearing once. Sequencing used peripheral blood. All receptors come from a human donor with acute or convalescent COVID-19. The donor label of this sample is uncertain. The CDR3 runs from the conserved cysteine through the conserved F or W. D genes are given only for firm matches. A clone size is listed for some rows: how often the clone was seen (once, few, many), or a class if it is expanded.

>TRBV4-1|NA|TRBJ1-4|NA
TGCGCCAGCAGCGCCCAGGGTTTGGGTGAAAAACTGTTTTTT
CASSAQGLGEKLFF
>TRBV6-5|NA|TRBJ1-4|NA
TGTGCCAGCAGTCCCCGCCCGGGACATCGGGAAAAACTGTTTTTT
CASSPRPGHREKLFF
>TRBV19|TRBD1|TRBJ1-2|NA
TGTGCCAGTAGTATAGAGGGGCCCAGGGGGCGCGGCTATGGCTACACCTTC
CASSIEGPRGRGYGYTF
>TRBV5-3|NA|TRBJ1-1|NA
TGTGCCAGAACCCGGGGGGGGCCCGAGGGAAACACTGAAGCTTTCTTT
CARTRGGPEGNTEAFF
>TRBV6-5|TRBD1|TRBJ1-6|NA
TGTGCCAGCAGGACAGGGCGCGCCTATAATTCACCCCTCCACTTT
CASRTGRAYNSPLHF
>TRBV6-4|NA|TRBJ1-5|NA
TGTGCCAGCAGTGCCGGGTTCGATCAGCCCCAGCATTTT
CASSAGFDQPQHF
>TRBV15|TRBD1|TRBJ1-4|NA
TGTGCCACCAGCATGGACAGGGCCGGTGAAAAACTGTTTTTT
CATSMDRAGEKLFF
>TRBV5-1|TRBD1|TRBJ2-7|NA
TGCGCCAGCAGCGTGGGGACAGGGAACTACGAGCAGTACTTC
CASSVGTGNYEQYF
>TRBV7-2|NA|TRBJ1-5|NA
TGTGCCAGCAGCTCCTCGGGGGACGGCAATCAGCCCCAGCATTTT
CASSSSGDGNQPQHF
>TRBV2|NA|TRBJ2-5|once
TGTGCCAGCAGTGAAAGGGGCACTCAAGAGACCCAGTACTTC
CASSERGTQETQYF
>TRBV2|NA|TRBJ1-3|once
TGTGCCAGCAGTGAACTAGGAGAAGCCACCATATATTTT
CASSELGEATIYF
>TRBV3-1/TRBV3-2|TRBD1|TRBJ1-3|NA
TGTGCCAGCAGGGCCCGGGACAGGGTTGAAAACACCATATATTTT
CASRARDRVENTIYF
>TRBV29-1|TRBD1|TRBJ2-4|many
TGCAGCGTTGATACAGGGGGTACAGCCAAAAACATTCAGTACTTC
CSVDTGGTAKNIQYF
>TRBV19|TRBD1|TRBJ1-4|NA
TGTGCCAGCAGGACAGGGGGCGGTGAAAAACTGTTTTTT
CASRTGGGEKLFF
>TRBV4-2|TRBD1|TRBJ1-1|NA
TGTGCCAGCAGCCAGCGGACAGGGTTGAACACTGAAGCTTTCTTT
CASSQRTGLNTEAFF
>TRBV2|NA|TRBJ1-6|NA
TGTGCCAGCAGTGAGCCGACGTCCCTGCTAGACTTT
CASSEPTSLLDF
>TRBV12-3/TRBV12-4|NA|TRBJ2-7|NA
TGTGCCAGCAGTTCCGACATCTCCTACGAGCAGTACTTC
CASSSDISYEQYF
>TRBV6-6|NA|TRBJ2-4|NA
TGTGCCAGCGGGGGGAATGGGGTGAACATTCAGTACTTC
CASGGNGVNIQYF